This T cell receptor beta chain was sequenced for a study of blood T cells in healthy people across ages. The CDR3 totals 19 residues. V lost 2 bases, J lost 3 bases, and 16 bases stayed unmatched. The germline V gene has CDR1 DFQATT and CDR2 SNEGSKA (reference sequence). Findings and limits, study-wide: Roughly linearly, TCR beta diversity per million T cells fell as age increased.

Sample-barcoded 5' priming and a J-beta primer mix drove a second PCR of roughly 7 to 11 cycles. TCRdb re-derived calls from the 5' RACE reads in MiXCR, one entry per CDR3 protein. This table has about 1.8 million distinct CDR3 sequences, roughly 50% appearing once. This clonotype was counted a few times. What it binds is not known. The people who gave samples were healthy Caucasians from Russia, aged roughly 6 to 90. The rearrangement uses TRBV20-1 and TRBJ2-1; 10 nucleotides match TRBD2. Sample: blood. The clonotype comes from a woman in her 40s in good health. DNA of the CDR3: TGCAGTGCTAGATCAGGGGCAAAACTAGCGGGGTGGAACTACAATGAGCAGTTCTTC. Translated: CSARSGAKLAGWNYNEQFF.